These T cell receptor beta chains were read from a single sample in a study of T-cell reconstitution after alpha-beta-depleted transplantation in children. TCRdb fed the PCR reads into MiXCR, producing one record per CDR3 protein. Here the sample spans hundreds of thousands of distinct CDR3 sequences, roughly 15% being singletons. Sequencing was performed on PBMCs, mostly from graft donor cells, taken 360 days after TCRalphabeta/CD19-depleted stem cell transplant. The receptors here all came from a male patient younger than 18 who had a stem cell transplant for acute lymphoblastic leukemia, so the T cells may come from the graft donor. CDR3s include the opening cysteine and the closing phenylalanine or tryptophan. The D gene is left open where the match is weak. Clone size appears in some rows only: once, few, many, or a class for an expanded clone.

CDR3 DNA: TGTGCCAGCAGTGAAAGGCGGTTTAGCAATCAGCCCCAGCATTTT; CDR3 protein: CASSERRFSNQPQHF; J gene: TRBJ1-5; clone size: .; V gene: TRBV6-1; D gene: .
CDR3 DNA: TGCGCCAGCAGCCCTAGTAGCGGGAGTCCCAATGAGCAGTTCTTC; CDR3 protein: CASSPSSGSPNEQFF; J gene: TRBJ2-1; clone size: many; V gene: TRBV5-1; D gene: TRBD2
CDR3 DNA: TGTGCCAGCAGCCGACTAGCGGGAGGGCCGGAAGAGACCCAGTATTTC; CDR3 protein: CASSRLAGGPEETQYF; J gene: TRBJ2-5; clone size: many; V gene: TRBV12-3/TRBV12-4; D gene: TRBD2
CDR3 DNA: TGTGCCAGCAGTTTTGGCGGGAGGTCTACCTACAATGAGCAGTTCTTC; CDR3 protein: CASSFGGRSTYNEQFF; J gene: TRBJ2-1; clone size: few; V gene: TRBV27; D gene: TRBD2
CDR3 DNA: TGTGCCACCGGTAGGGGCGAACTAAAAGAGACCCAGTACTTC; CDR3 protein: CATGRGELKETQYF; J gene: TRBJ2-5; clone size: few; V gene: TRBV15; D gene: .
CDR3 DNA: TGTGCCAGCAGCCCCGTGGGACTAGCGGGCAAGCAAGAGACCCAGTACTTC; CDR3 protein: CASSPVGLAGKQETQYF; J gene: TRBJ2-5; clone size: .; V gene: TRBV3-1; D gene: TRBD2
CDR3 DNA: TGTGCCAGCAACTCTCACTTCCGGGACAGGGACCATGAAAAACTGTTTTTT; CDR3 protein: CASNSHFRDRDHEKLFF; J gene: TRBJ1-4; clone size: .; V gene: TRBV7-6; D gene: TRBD1
CDR3 DNA: TGTGCCAGCAGTGAATTGCGGACACAAGAGACCCAGTACTTC; CDR3 protein: CASSELRTQETQYF; J gene: TRBJ2-5; clone size: .; V gene: TRBV25-1; D gene: .
CDR3 DNA: TGTGCCAGTAGTATAGGGACAGGGTCCGGACAGCCCCAGCATTTT; CDR3 protein: CASSIGTGSGQPQHF; J gene: TRBJ1-5; clone size: .; V gene: TRBV19; D gene: TRBD1
CDR3 DNA: TGCGCCAGCAGCTTGGTGGTAGCGGGAATCAATGAGCAGTTCTTC; CDR3 protein: CASSLVVAGINEQFF; J gene: TRBJ2-1; clone size: many; V gene: TRBV5-1; D gene: TRBD2
CDR3 DNA: TGTGCCAGCAGGGTACAGAATCAGCCCCAGCATTTT; CDR3 protein: CASRVQNQPQHF; J gene: TRBJ1-5; clone size: once; V gene: TRBV12-3/TRBV12-4; D gene: .
CDR3 DNA: TGCGCCAGCAGCTTGGAGAGCCTAAGACCCATGATGGGGACTGAAGCTTTCTTT; CDR3 protein: CASSLESLRPMMGTEAFF; J gene: TRBJ1-1; clone size: .; V gene: TRBV5-1; D gene: .
CDR3 DNA: TGTGCCAGCAGCTTGAGGACTAGCGGGAAGACCACCGGGGAGCTGTTTTTT; CDR3 protein: CASSLRTSGKTTGELFF; J gene: TRBJ2-2; clone size: .; V gene: TRBV5-5; D gene: TRBD2
CDR3 DNA: TGTGCCAGCAGCTTAGGGGCCAGTCCCAATCGCGATACGGCGCAGTATTTT; CDR3 protein: CASSLGASPNRDTAQYF; J gene: TRBJ2-3; clone size: .; V gene: TRBV13; D gene: .
CDR3 DNA: TGTCCCCCCGGCGCCCCTCACCTCGTAGATACGCAGTATTTT; CDR3 protein: CPPGAPHLVDTQYF; J gene: TRBJ2-3; clone size: few; V gene: TRBV30; D gene: .
CDR3 DNA: TGTGCCAGCAGTGACTATGGACAGGGAGGTCAAGAGACCCAGTACTTC; CDR3 protein: CASSDYGQGGQETQYF; J gene: TRBJ2-5; clone size: few; V gene: TRBV12-3/TRBV12-4; D gene: TRBD1
CDR3 DNA: TGTGCCAGCAGCCCAGGACTAGCGGGAGGGGTCAATGAGCAGTTCTTC; CDR3 protein: CASSPGLAGGVNEQFF; J gene: TRBJ2-1; clone size: few; V gene: TRBV4-2; D gene: TRBD2
CDR3 DNA: TGTGCCACCAGTGATCTTGGGACTAGCGGAAGGAGGGGCACCGGGGAGCTGTTTTTT; CDR3 protein: CATSDLGTSGRRGTGELFF; J gene: TRBJ2-2; clone size: few; V gene: TRBV24-1; D gene: TRBD2
CDR3 DNA: TGCGCCAGCAGCCAGGAATTAGGCAATGAGCAGTTCTTC; CDR3 protein: CASSQELGNEQFF; J gene: TRBJ2-1; clone size: many; V gene: TRBV4-1; D gene: .
CDR3 DNA: TGCGCCAGCAGCTCCCCTAGCGGGAGGTTTGGCGAGCAGTACTTC; CDR3 protein: CASSSPSGRFGEQYF; J gene: TRBJ2-7; clone size: .; V gene: TRBV5-1; D gene: TRBD2
CDR3 DNA: TGTGCCAGCAGCTACGGGACGGCGGGGGAGAAGTACTTC; CDR3 protein: CASSYGTAGEKYF; J gene: TRBJ2-7; clone size: .; V gene: TRBV7-8; D gene: TRBD2
CDR3 DNA: TGTGCCAGCAGCAAAGGACAGATTAATGAAAAACTGTTTTTT; CDR3 protein: CASSKGQINEKLFF; J gene: TRBJ1-4; clone size: many; V gene: TRBV7-9; D gene: .
CDR3 DNA: TGCGCCAGCAGCTTGCATGACGCGGTCGATGAGCAGTTCTTC; CDR3 protein: CASSLHDAVDEQFF; J gene: TRBJ2-1; clone size: .; V gene: TRBV5-1; D gene: .
CDR3 DNA: TGTGCCAGCAGCTCCCGGACTAGCGGGATCCGGTACAATGAGCAGTTCTTC; CDR3 protein: CASSSRTSGIRYNEQFF; J gene: TRBJ2-1; clone size: few; V gene: TRBV7-9; D gene: TRBD2
CDR3 DNA: TGTGCCAGTAGTATTGGGACAGGGTTCTCTGGGGCCAACGTCCTGACTTTC; CDR3 protein: CASSIGTGFSGANVLTF; J gene: TRBJ2-6; clone size: few; V gene: TRBV19; D gene: TRBD1
CDR3 DNA: TGCAGCGTTGGGACCGGTCTAGCGGGAAACACCGGGGAGCTGTTTTTT; CDR3 protein: CSVGTGLAGNTGELFF; J gene: TRBJ2-2; clone size: few; V gene: TRBV29-1; D gene: TRBD2
CDR3 DNA: TGTGCCAGCAGTTCTACCTCAGGGTGGTACGCTGAAGCTTTCTTT; CDR3 protein: CASSSTSGWYAEAFF; J gene: TRBJ1-1; clone size: few; V gene: TRBV12-3/TRBV12-4; D gene: .
CDR3 DNA: TGCAGTGCTAGAGCCAGGCTTAACACCGGGGAGCTGTTTTTT; CDR3 protein: CSARARLNTGELFF; J gene: TRBJ2-2; clone size: few; V gene: TRBV20-1; D gene: .
CDR3 DNA: TGTGCCAGCAGCTCTACAGGGTTCCACGGGGAGCTGTTTTTT; CDR3 protein: CASSSTGFHGELFF; J gene: TRBJ2-2; clone size: .; V gene: TRBV7-9; D gene: .
CDR3 DNA: TGCGCCAGCAGCTTGGTATACCGGGGGCGCGGGAATTCACCCCTCCACTTT; CDR3 protein: CASSLVYRGRGNSPLHF; J gene: TRBJ1-6; clone size: few; V gene: TRBV5-1; D gene: .
CDR3 DNA: TGTGCCAGCAGTGAGGACAGGGGAGTGTATGAGCAGTACTTC; CDR3 protein: CASSEDRGVYEQYF; J gene: TRBJ2-7; clone size: .; V gene: TRBV6-1; D gene: TRBD1
CDR3 DNA: TGTGCCACCAGCTCAATCCTGAAGGTCTACGAGCAGTACTTC; CDR3 protein: CATSSILKVYEQYF; J gene: TRBJ2-7; clone size: .; V gene: TRBV15; D gene: .
CDR3 DNA: TGCGCCAGCAGCTTGGGTTTGGGGCTGGACGAGCAGTACTTC; CDR3 protein: CASSLGLGLDEQYF; J gene: TRBJ2-7; clone size: once; V gene: TRBV5-1; D gene: .
CDR3 DNA: TGTGCCACCAGCAGGTGGACTCCGGGACTAGCGATCACCGGGGAGCTGTTTTTT; CDR3 protein: CATSRWTPGLAITGELFF; J gene: TRBJ2-2; clone size: many; V gene: TRBV15; D gene: TRBD2
CDR3 DNA: TGTGCCAGCAGTTCCGCCCCTGTGCAGGGCTTCTCCTACAATGAGCAGTTCTTC; CDR3 protein: CASSSAPVQGFSYNEQFF; J gene: TRBJ2-1; clone size: .; V gene: TRBV27; D gene: .
CDR3 DNA: TGTGCCAGCAGCTTTTCTAGTGGTTCCCGGAATGAGCAGTTCTTC; CDR3 protein: CASSFSSGSRNEQFF; J gene: TRBJ2-1; clone size: .; V gene: TRBV7-7; D gene: .
CDR3 DNA: TGTGCCAGCAGCTTTTTTGCCGGGACTAGCGGGAGGAGGAGCACAGATACGCAGTATTTT; CDR3 protein: CASSFFAGTSGRRSTDTQYF; J gene: TRBJ2-3; clone size: once; V gene: TRBV7-8; D gene: TRBD2
CDR3 DNA: TGTGCCAGCAGAGTCTTCGGGGGCGTCGGGGAGCTGTTTTTT; CDR3 protein: CASRVFGGVGELFF; J gene: TRBJ2-2; clone size: many; V gene: TRBV10-3; D gene: .
CDR3 DNA: TGTGCCAGCAGCTTAGACGCGGGAGGATCTAATGAGCAGTTCTTC; CDR3 protein: CASSLDAGGSNEQFF; J gene: TRBJ2-1; clone size: .; V gene: TRBV7-8; D gene: TRBD2
CDR3 DNA: TGTGCCAGCAGCATCTCTTGGGGAGTCCACGAGCAGTACTTC; CDR3 protein: CASSISWGVHEQYF; J gene: TRBJ2-7; clone size: .; V gene: TRBV7-9; D gene: .
CDR3 DNA: TGTGCCAGCAGCTTGGAGGGGAGAGGGGGCTTGTTAAATCGGAACACTGAAGCTTTCTTT; CDR3 protein: CASSLEGRGGLLNRNTEAFF; J gene: TRBJ1-1; clone size: .; V gene: TRBV5-6; D gene: TRBD1
CDR3 DNA: TGTGCCAGCACCCATGGGGGGGGAACAGATACGCAGTATTTT; CDR3 protein: CASTHGGGTDTQYF; J gene: TRBJ2-3; clone size: .; V gene: TRBV27; D gene: TRBD2